A single sample gave rise to the 27 T cell receptor beta chains below, sequenced in a study of blood T cell repertoires in COVID-19. The repertoire was sequenced with immunoSEQ multiplex PCR; TCRdb's copy has only in-frame clones and lacks some. The sample holds 150,000 to 200,000 clones; roughly 80% are singletons and the top ten take around 2.7%. Sequenced material: peripheral blood. The receptors were sampled from a man between 70 and 80 years old with acute or convalescent COVID-19.

This chain connects TRBV5-4 to TRBJ2-5; 11 bases are a match to TRBD2. V lost 4 bases and J lost 8; bases outside the gene matches: 4. Germline V CDR1 and CDR2: SGHNT, YYREEE (reference sequence). This CDR3 has 13 amino acids. The DNA for the CDR3 is TGTGCCAGCAGCCCTAGCGGGGGGACCACCCAGTACTTC. Protein sequence: CASSPSGGTTQYF. The variable domain in full, completed from reference TRBV5-4 and TRBJ2-5, reads ETGVTQSPTHLIKTRGQQVTLRCSSQSGHNTVSWYQQALGQGPQFIFQYYREEENGRGNFPPRFSGLQFPNYSSELNVNALELDDSALYLCASSPSGGTTQYFGPGTRLLVL.

V gene TRBV7-2 combines with J gene TRBJ2-6; D perhaps matches TRBD1 (6 bases). The CDR3 is 16 residues long. The ends were cut back, 5 bases at V and 0 bases at J, with 11 bases in the middle. Germline V gene data show CDR1 as SGHTA and CDR2 as FQGNSA. The chain's CDR3 is CASSVQGSSGANVLTF. CDR3 DNA sequence: TGTGCCAGCAGCGTACAGGGTAGCTCTGGGGCCAACGTCCTGACTTTC.

This clone was detected once. The rearrangement links TRBV11-2 to TRBJ1-2; D ambiguous. This CDR3 spans 15 amino acids. Germline lookup yields CDR1 SGHAT and CDR2 FQNNGV. Between the trimmed V and J ends, which lost 4 bases and 8 bases, there was a span of 20 bases. CDR3: CASSSPVAALSGYTF. Written as DNA, the CDR3 is TGTGCCAGCAGCTCCCCAGTCGCAGCTCTTAGCGGCTACACCTTC.

The J gene is TRBJ1-1, the V gene TRBV25-1; 7 positions match TRBD1. V shed 5 bases, J shed 3 bases, and the junction held 15 bases outside the gene matches. In germline, CDR1 is MGHDK, CDR2 SYGVNS. This CDR3 has 17 amino acids. Written as DNA, the CDR3 is TGTGCCAGCAGTCCCACGGTAGGGGGCTGGAAGGACACTGAAGCTTTCTTT. This gives the protein CASSPTVGGWKDTEAFF.

The V call is TRBV7-9, the J call TRBJ1-6; D is perhaps TRBD1 (5 bases). From germline, CDR1 is SEHNR and CDR2 FQNEAQ (reference sequence). With 3 bases removed from V and 0 bases from J, the gap between germline ends came to 9 bases. The CDR3 spans 16 residues. The CDR3 loop reads CASSLGGTSYNSPLHF. CDR3 nucleotides: TGTGCCAGCAGCTTGGGAGGGACCTCCTATAATTCACCCCTCCACTTT. The full variable domain, completed using reference TRBV7-9 and TRBJ1-6, is DTGVSQNPRHKITKRGQNVTFRCDPISEHNRLYWYRQTLGQGPEFLTYFQNEAQLEKSRLLSDRFSAERPKGSFSTLEIQRTEQGDSAMYLCASSLGGTSYNSPLHFGNGTRLTVT.

For the CDR3, the DNA is TGTGCCAGCAGCTTCCGCCGACAGGGTTCAGGCTACACCTTC. Its translation: CASSFRRQGSGYTF. The chain links TRBV11-1 to TRBJ1-2, with TRBD1 identical over 7 bases. The CDR3 covers 14 residues. After removal of 3 bases from V and 8 bases from J, the junction contained 9 bases not matched to a gene. CDR1 and CDR2 from the germline V gene are SGHAT and FQDESV (reference sequence).

This clone was recorded only once. The chain carries TRBV7-6 and TRBJ2-3; D uncertain. The CDR3 runs to 12 residues. The V gene lost 5 bases and the J gene lost 0 bases, with 3 bases spanning the gap. Germline V gene data show CDR1 as SGHVS and CDR2 as FNYEAQ. CDR3 residues: CASSPSTDTQYF. The DNA of the CDR3 is TGTGCCAGCAGCCCTAGCACAGATACGCAGTATTTT.

Turning to this clone: Other DNA sequences in the same sample also yield this CDR3. The chain uses TRBV28 and TRBJ2-7, with 10 nucleotides matching TRBD2. The CDR3 totals 14 residues. The junction had 8 bases not matched to a gene; V was cut back by 6 bases and J by 6 bases. CDR1 and CDR2 from the germline V gene are MDHEN and SYDVKM. CDR3 in amino acids: CASSIGLAGAEQYF. Here the CDR3 DNA reads TGTGCCAGCAGCATAGGGCTAGCGGGAGCCGAGCAGTACTTC.

This chain joins TRBV10-2 and TRBJ1-4, with 7 bases fitting TRBD1. Losses at the gene ends were 8 bases for V and 8 bases for J; bases not matched to a gene: 17. Germline values: CDR1 WSHSY, CDR2 SAAADI. The CDR3 runs 16 residues. DNA for the CDR3: TGCGCCAGCGCTTCGGGACAGACGGCAAGGGGAGAAAAACTGTTTTTT. This encodes CASASGQTARGEKLFF.

This sequence joins TRBV5-4 and TRBJ1-2; 9 positions agree with TRBD1. The CDR3 extends over 15 amino acids. Germline CDR1 and CDR2: SGHNT and YYREEE (reference sequence). After removal of 3 bases from V and 2 bases from J, the junction contained 5 bases not matched to a gene. The CDR3 DNA sequence: TGTGCCAGCAGCTCCGGACAGGGGATGAACTATGGCTACACCTTC. Protein: CASSSGQGMNYGYTF.

V is TRBV6-5 and J is TRBJ1-1; D perhaps matches TRBD1 (6 bases). Germline lookup yields CDR1 MNHEY and CDR2 SVGAGI. This CDR3 contains 14 residues. The V gene lost 8 bases and the J gene lost 1 base, with 14 bases spanning the gap. This chain's CDR3 is CASSLGQKNTEAFF. The CDR3 bases are TGTGCCAGCTCCCTGGGACAAAAGAACACTGAAGCTTTCTTT.

This sequence joins TRBV3-1 (or the pseudogene TRBV3-2) and TRBJ2-3; D gene ambiguous. V shed 1 base and J shed 0 bases, with 5 bases lying between them. The germline CDR1 and CDR2 sequences are LGHDT and YNNKEL (reference sequence). The CDR3 runs to 14 residues. CDR3 in amino acids: CASSQASSTDTQYF. Here the CDR3 DNA reads TGTGCCAGCAGCCAAGCGTCGAGCACAGATACGCAGTATTTT.

V and J are TRBV29-1 and TRBJ2-1; D perhaps matches TRBD2 (6 bases). The CDR3 extends over 13 amino acids. Trimming removed 4 bases from V and 4 bases from J, with 11 bases in between. Germline CDR1 reads SQVTM; CDR2 reads ANQGSEA. CDR3 sequence: CSVVASAYNEQFF. The CDR3 DNA is TGCAGCGTTGTTGCTAGCGCTTACAATGAGCAGTTCTTC.

This clone was picked up one time. J is TRBJ2-1 and V is TRBV28; TRBD2 might be the D (6 bases). The length of the CDR3 is 12 residues. CDR1 is MDHEN and CDR2 is SYDVKM in the germline V gene. The V end was cut by 5 bases, the J end by 14 bases, with 16 bases between. The CDR3 nucleotides are TGTGCCAGCAGTCCGTGGGAGGAGGCAAAGTTCTTC. Translated: CASSPWEEAKFF.

The V gene is TRBV5-1, the J gene TRBJ1-6; 9 bases agree with TRBD1. Germline CDR1 and CDR2: SGHRS and YFSETQ. The V segment lost 2 bases and the J segment 6 bases; nucleotides outside the gene matches: 6. The CDR3 is 16 residues long. The CDR3 spells CASSLTTGQGNSPLHF. The DNA of the CDR3 is TGCGCCAGCAGCTTAACGACGGGACAGGGTAATTCACCCCTCCACTTT.

The V call is TRBV5-1, the J call TRBJ2-1; 10 bases align to TRBD2. V lost 1 base and J lost 4; bases outside the gene matches: 8. Germline lookup yields CDR1 SGHRS and CDR2 YFSETQ. CDR3 length: 17 residues. The CDR3 DNA sequence: TGCGCCAGCAGCTTGACCCCCGCTAGCGGGAGATACAATGAGCAGTTCTTC. Translation: CASSLTPASGRYNEQFF.

V usage is TRBV6-5 and J usage is TRBJ1-2; 9 bases align to TRBD1. The CDR3 length is 13 residues. CDR1 and CDR2 (germline): MNHEY, SVGAGI. The V segment lost 7 bases and the J segment 5 bases; nucleotides outside the gene matches: 5. DNA for the CDR3: TGTGCCAGCACCACAGGGGGCACTTATGGCTACACCTTC. It translates to CASTTGGTYGYTF.

The chain couples TRBV2 to TRBJ1-1; 12 bases line up with TRBD1. This CDR3 comprises 13 residues. Germline values: CDR1 SNHLY, CDR2 FYNNEI. The V and J ends lost 6 bases and 6 bases, in that order; junction bases with no gene match: 2. DNA of the CDR3: TGTGCCAGCAGGGGACAGGGGGCGGCTGAAGCTTTCTTT. This codes for CASRGQGAAEAFF. Based on the CDR3 plus reference TRBV2 and TRBJ1-1, the full variable domain is EPEVTQTPSHQVTQMGQEVILRCVPISNHLYFYWYRQILGQKVEFLVSFYNNEISEKSEIFDDQFSVERPDGSNFTLKIRSTKLEDSAMYFCASRGQGAAEAFFGQGTRLTVV.

The CDR3 region has the DNA TGTGCCAGCAGTTCCGGGACAGAAAACTATGGCTACACCTTC. Translated: CASSSGTENYGYTF. The V and J genes are TRBV7-9 and TRBJ1-2; TRBD1 agrees at 7 bases. Unmatched junction bases numbered 6, after V lost 6 bases and J lost 2 bases. The germline CDR1 and CDR2 sequences are SEHNR and FQNEAQ (reference sequence). The CDR3 consists of 14 residues.

The chain links TRBV6-5 to TRBJ1-2, with 8 nucleotides matching TRBD1. There are 15 residues in the CDR3. With 8 bases clipped from V and 3 bases from J, the junction kept 11 bases outside the gene matches. Germline lookup yields CDR1 MNHEY and CDR2 SVGAGI. CDR3 loop: CASATQGAGDYGYTF. In nucleotides, the CDR3 is TGTGCCAGCGCAACGCAGGGGGCAGGTGACTATGGCTACACCTTC.

The chain is built from TRBV21-1 and TRBJ2-3; the table's D call, TRBD2, was not checked against the DNA. TRBV21-1 is given as a pseudogene. CDR3 length: 16 amino acids. The CDR3 sequence: CASSQNMEGNTDTQYF. The CDR3 DNA sequence: TGTGCCAGCAGTCAAAATATGGAGGGTAACACAGATACGCAGTATTTT.

The chain recombines TRBV19 with TRBJ2-6, with TRBD1 matching over 8 bases. The junction had 12 bases not matched to a gene; V was cut back by 5 bases and J by 0 bases. CDR3 length: 19 amino acids. Germline V gene sequence: CDR1 LNHDA, CDR2 SQIVND (reference sequence). CDR3 nucleotide sequence: TGTGCCAGTAGTTCCCTCGCAGGGGGCTTCCACTCTGGGGCCAACGTCCTGACTTTC. This translates into CASSSLAGGFHSGANVLTF.

This clone has only a few counts. The chain links TRBV9 to TRBJ2-1; D gene uncertain. Trimming removed 4 bases from V and 2 bases from J, with 16 bases in between. This CDR3 contains 16 residues. The germline V gene has CDR1 SGDLS and CDR2 YYNGEE. The CDR3 loop reads CASSPVPEGAYNEQFF. In DNA form, the CDR3 reads TGTGCCAGCAGCCCGGTACCCGAAGGAGCCTACAATGAGCAGTTCTTC.

This clone has more than one count but fewer than ten. The V gene is TRBV4-2, the J gene TRBJ1-4; D is possibly TRBD1 (6 bases). V dropped 6 bases and J dropped 0 bases, with 14 bases sitting between them. CDR1 LGHNA and CDR2 YNFKEQ come from the germline V gene. The CDR3 has 16 residues. CDR3 amino acids: CASRPTGRATNEKLFF. The CDR3 DNA reads as TGTGCCAGCAGACCGACAGGACGGGCAACTAATGAAAAACTGTTTTTT.

This chain joins TRBV21-1 and TRBJ1-2; TRBD1, the table's D call, was not compared with the DNA. TRBV21-1 is termed a pseudogene. The CDR3 sequence is 16 residues long. The CDR3 spells CASSKGQGEISGGYTF. For the CDR3, the DNA is TGTGCCAGCAGCAAAGGGCAGGGGGAAATCTCGGGTGGCTACACCTTC.

The chain carries TRBV12-3 or TRBV12-4 and TRBJ2-3; TRBD1 might be the D (5 bases). V gave up 6 bases and J gave up 7 bases, with 11 bases separating them. The CDR3 is 12 amino acids. The CDR3 loop is CASRENRNTQYF. The DNA of the CDR3 is TGTGCCAGCAGGGAAAACAGGAATACGCAGTATTTT.

This clone was counted between two and nine times. The rearrangement joins TRBV6-4 to TRBJ2-3; 10 bases align to TRBD1. V lost 6 bases and J lost 3; bases outside the gene matches: 9. The germline V gene has CDR1 MRHNA and CDR2 SNTAGT. The CDR3 length is 16 residues. The CDR3: CASSGTGDFVTDTQYF. In DNA form, the CDR3 reads TGTGCCAGCAGCGGGACAGGGGACTTTGTTACAGATACGCAGTATTTT.